A single count supports the clone carrying this TCR beta chain. Per germline, CDR1 MRHNA and CDR2 SNTAGT. The V end lost 10 bases, the J end lost 0 bases, and 16 bases lay between the germline ends. The CDR3 loop spans 15 amino acids. Profiling relied on immunoSEQ multiplex PCR, and the TCRdb table lists in-frame clones only, not all of them. This table holds about 19,000 clones, around 68% found once. This sample was included in a study of OX40 agonist ivuxolimab in advanced cancers. The wider study: At doses from 0.01 to 10 mg/kg, patients were given intravenous ivuxolimab every 2 weeks.

Source: CD4+ or CD8+ T cells sorted from blood, taken in a trial of the OX40 agonist ivuxolimab. The chain combines TRBV6-4 with TRBJ1-5, with D perhaps TRBD1 (6 bases). This receptor was taken from an adult with an advanced solid tumor such as melanoma, head and neck, liver or kidney cancer. CDR3 DNA sequence: TGTGCCATCACACAGGGCTACCATAGCAATCAGCCCCAGCATTTT. Translated: CAITQGYHSNQPQHF.